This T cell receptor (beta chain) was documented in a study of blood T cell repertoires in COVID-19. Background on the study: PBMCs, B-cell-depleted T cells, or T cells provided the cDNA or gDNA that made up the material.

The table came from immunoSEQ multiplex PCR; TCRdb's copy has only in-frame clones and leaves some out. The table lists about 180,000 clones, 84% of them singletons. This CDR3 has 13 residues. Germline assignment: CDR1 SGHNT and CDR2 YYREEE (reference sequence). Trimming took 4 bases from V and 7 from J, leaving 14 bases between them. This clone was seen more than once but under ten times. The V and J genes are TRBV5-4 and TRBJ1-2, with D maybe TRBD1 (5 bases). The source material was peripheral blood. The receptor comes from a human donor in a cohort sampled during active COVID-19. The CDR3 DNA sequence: TGTGCCAGCAGCCGTCCCGGGGGGTCTGGCTACACCTTC. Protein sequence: CASSRPGGSGYTF. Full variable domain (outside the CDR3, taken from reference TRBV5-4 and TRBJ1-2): ETGVTQSPTHLIKTRGQQVTLRCSSQSGHNTVSWYQQALGQGPQFIFQYYREEENGRGNFPPRFSGLQFPNYSSELNVNALELDDSALYLCASSRPGGSGYTFGSGTRLTVV.